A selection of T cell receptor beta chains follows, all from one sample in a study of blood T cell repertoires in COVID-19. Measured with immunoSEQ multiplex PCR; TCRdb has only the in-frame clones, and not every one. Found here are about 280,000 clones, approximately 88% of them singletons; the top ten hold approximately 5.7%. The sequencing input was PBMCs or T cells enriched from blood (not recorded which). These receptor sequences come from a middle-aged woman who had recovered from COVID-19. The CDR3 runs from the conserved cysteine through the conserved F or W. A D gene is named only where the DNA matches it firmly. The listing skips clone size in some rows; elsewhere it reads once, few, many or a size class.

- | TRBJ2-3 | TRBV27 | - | CASRPPWGDTTTSTDTQYF | TGTGCCAGCAGACCCCCCTGGGGCGACACAACGACTAGCACAGATACGCAGTATTTT
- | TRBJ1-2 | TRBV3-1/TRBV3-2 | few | CASSQYRDPNYGYTF | TGTGCCAGCAGCCAATACAGGGACCCCAACTATGGCTACACCTTC
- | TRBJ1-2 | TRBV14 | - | CASSPTRSGGYTF | TGTGCCAGCAGCCCAACACGGAGTGGAGGCTACACCTTC
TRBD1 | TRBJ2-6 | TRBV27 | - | CASSAAGTGVSGANVLTF | TGTGCCAGCAGTGCCGCCGGGACAGGGGTCTCTGGGGCCAACGTCCTGACTTTC
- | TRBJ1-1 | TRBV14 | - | CASSQVVRSGNTEAFF | TGTGCCAGCAGCCAAGTGGTCAGATCGGGGAACACTGAAGCTTTCTTT
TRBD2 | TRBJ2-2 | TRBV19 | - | CASSIRGLVGTGELFF | TGTGCCAGTAGTATTCGGGGACTAGTGGGGACCGGGGAGCTGTTTTTT
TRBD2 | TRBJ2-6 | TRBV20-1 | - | CSASLAVISGANVLTF | TGCAGTGCTAGTCTAGCGGTTATTTCTGGGGCCAACGTCCTGACTTTC
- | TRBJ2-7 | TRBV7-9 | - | CASSHSYEQYF | TGTGCCAGCAGCCACTCCTACGAGCAGTACTTC
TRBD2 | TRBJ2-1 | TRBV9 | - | CASSEAGTSSYNEQFF | TGTGCCAGCAGCGAAGCCGGGACTAGCAGCTACAATGAGCAGTTCTTC
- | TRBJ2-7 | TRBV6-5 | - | CASSRGRGSYEQYF | TGTGCCAGCAGTCGGGGACGGGGGTCCTACGAGCAGTACTTC
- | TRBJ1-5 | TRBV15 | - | CATSRYDRNSNQPQHF | TGTGCCACCAGCAGGTATGACAGGAATAGCAATCAGCCCCAGCATTTT
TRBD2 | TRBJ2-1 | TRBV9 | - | CASSPRRREGYNEQFF | TGTGCCAGCAGCCCGAGGCGACGGGAGGGCTACAATGAGCAGTTCTTC
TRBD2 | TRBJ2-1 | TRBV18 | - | CASSLGLAGYNEQFF | TGTGCCAGCTCACTGGGACTAGCAGGCTACAATGAGCAGTTCTTC
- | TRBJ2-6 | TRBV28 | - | CASSSQGAGANVLTF | TGTGCCAGCAGTTCCCAGGGCGCTGGGGCCAACGTCCTGACTTTC
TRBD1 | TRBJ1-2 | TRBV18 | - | CASSPTGWDGYTF | TGTGCCAGCTCACCGACAGGGTGGGATGGCTACACCTTC
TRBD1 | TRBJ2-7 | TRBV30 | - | CAWSFSGTGGVEQYF | TGTGCCTGGAGTTTCTCCGGGACAGGGGGCGTCGAGCAGTACTTC
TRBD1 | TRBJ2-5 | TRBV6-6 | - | CASSQTGYETQYF | TGTGCCAGCAGCCAGACAGGGTACGAGACCCAGTACTTC